This T cell receptor (beta chain) stems from a study of blood T cell repertoires in COVID-19. Study overall: The cDNA or gDNA used as material had been derived from T cells, B-cell-depleted T cells, or PBMCs.

Germline CDR1 MGHRA, CDR2 YSYEKL. V dropped 4 bases and J dropped 2; count of bases not matched to a gene: 4. This CDR3 is 15 amino acids long. Per the study methods: Estimation of nucleated cell counts relied on the amplification of reference gene primers. Assay used: immunoSEQ multiplex PCR; TCRdb lists only in-frame clones, some missing. V and J calls and clone size are those listed in that table; D and trimming were worked out from the DNA. The data hold about 52,000 clones, with 80% to 95% observed a single time. The rearrangement joins TRBV4-1 to TRBJ2-7; 11 bases are shared with TRBD1. The clonotype originates from a man aged 50-60 years with active COVID-19. The material sequenced was peripheral blood. The CDR3 is CASSPPGQGAYEQYF. Written as DNA, the CDR3 is TGCGCCAGCAGCCCTCCGGGACAGGGGGCCTACGAGCAGTACTTC.